Each of the 24 T cell receptor beta chains below was sequenced from the same sample in a study of beta chain features in type 1 diabetes. As every portion of the isolated RNA was reverse transcribed, the sequencing read expressed TCRB transcripts. Produced via immunoSEQ multiplex PCR; TCRdb's table is partial and in-frame only. Among about 42,000 clones, 50% were seen once, and the ten largest hold 0.2% to 0.3%. Sequencing was done on a sample of stem cell memory CD4+ T cells from blood. These receptors all come from a woman in her 30s in good health.

This chain links TRBV7-2 with TRBJ2-1; 7 nucleotides align to TRBD2. Per germline, CDR1 SGHTA and CDR2 FQGNSA. This CDR3 spans 15 amino acids. With 2 bases clipped from V and 2 bases from J, the junction kept 3 bases outside the gene matches. The CDR3 DNA reads TGTGCCAGCAGCTTATCGGCGGGAGCCTACAATGAGCAGTTCTTC. Encoded protein: CASSLSAGAYNEQFF. Looking up the rest from reference TRBV7-2 and TRBJ2-1 gives the full variable domain: GAGVSQSPSNKVTEKGKDVELRCDPISGHTALYWYRQSLGQGLEFLIYFQGNSAPDKSGLPSDRFSAERTGGSVSTLTIQRTQQEDSAVYLCASSLSAGAYNEQFFGPGTRLTVL.

The DNA for the CDR3 is TGTGCCAGCAGCTTGGGGTCCGGGGCCTACAATGAGCAGTTCTTC. It encodes CASSLGSGAYNEQFF. The V and J genes are TRBV5-4 and TRBJ2-1; tentatively, D is TRBD2 (5 bases). V was shortened by 0 bases and J by 2 bases, with 9 bases between the two germline ends. Per the germline V gene, CDR1 is SGHNT and CDR2 is YYREEE (reference sequence). The CDR3 length is 15 residues.

V gene TRBV15 combines with J gene TRBJ2-3; TRBD2 agrees at 8 bases. The CDR3 runs 17 residues. In germline, CDR1 is LNHNV, CDR2 YYDKDF (reference sequence). The V and J ends lost 0 bases and 4 bases, in that order; junction bases with no gene match: 9. In DNA, the CDR3 is TGTGCCACCAGCAGAGAACGGGGGGGACATTACGCAGATACGCAGTATTTT. It codes for CATSRERGGHYADTQYF.

The chain links TRBV19 to TRBJ1-2; no definite D call. The CDR3 sequence is 14 residues long. CDR1 is LNHDA and CDR2 is SQIVND in the germline V gene (reference sequence). Trimming shortened V by 3 bases and J by 5 bases, and 13 bases separated the two germline ends. The CDR3 sequence: CASSIRRPEYGYTF. The CDR3 coding sequence is TGTGCCAGTAGTATCCGGCGGCCCGAATATGGCTACACCTTC.

This clone was seen only once. This chain uses TRBV7-3 with TRBJ2-2; no clear D gene. The V end was cut by 5 bases, the J end by 1 base, with 8 bases between. The CDR3 has 14 amino acids. CDR1 SGHTA and CDR2 FQGTGA come from the germline V gene. This CDR3 is CASSASRNTGELFF. CDR3 DNA sequence: TGTGCCAGCAGCGCCTCTAGGAACACCGGGGAGCTGTTTTTT. The complete variable domain, with remaining parts taken from reference TRBV7-3 and TRBJ2-2, reads GAGVSQTPSNKVTEKGKYVELRCDPISGHTALYWYRQSLGQGPEFLIYFQGTGAADDSGLPNDRFFAVRPEGSVSTLKIQRTERGDSAVYLCASSASRNTGELFFGEGSRLTVL.

V gene TRBV18 combines with J gene TRBJ2-3; 13 bases are shared with TRBD2. This CDR3 is built from 16 residues. The V and J ends lost 3 bases and 4 bases, in that order; junction bases with no gene match: 4. Germline CDR1 is KGHSH and CDR2 is LQKENI. The CDR3 DNA is TGTGCCAGCTCACCGTGGACTAGCGGGAGCCCAGATACGCAGTATTTT. Encoded protein: CASSPWTSGSPDTQYF.

This clone was observed a handful of times. V gene TRBV5-1 combines with J gene TRBJ2-7; D uncertain. Germline CDR1 and CDR2: SGHRS and YFSETQ. Trimming cost V 6 bases and J 0 bases, with 13 bases left between them. The CDR3 contains 14 residues. DNA for the CDR3: TGCGCCAGCACCAGTTCAGGTAGCTCCTACGAGCAGTACTTC. Its translation: CASTSSGSSYEQYF.

The chain links TRBV7-9 to TRBJ1-1; D is ambiguous. Trimming pared 1 base from V and 8 bases from J, leaving 14 bases between. Looked up from germline, CDR1 is SEHNR and CDR2 is FQNEAQ (reference sequence). The CDR3 extends over 14 amino acids. CDR3 nucleotides: TGTGCCAGCAGCTTAGGAGTCCGGGGTCTCGAAGCTTTCTTT. Its protein is CASSLGVRGLEAFF.

The V call is TRBV7-2, the J call TRBJ2-3; TRBD2 matches 7 bases. The germline V gene encodes CDR1 SGHTA and CDR2 FQGNSA. Germline trimming cut 3 bases from V and 3 bases from J; bases unmatched to any gene: 6. The CDR3 totals 15 residues. CDR3 region: CASSFRGRVTDTQYF. CDR3 nucleotides: TGTGCCAGCAGCTTTCGGGGGAGGGTGACAGATACGCAGTATTTT.

This chain uses TRBV6-4 with TRBJ2-1; TRBD2 might be the D (6 bases). Germline V gene data show CDR1 as MRHNA and CDR2 as SNTAGT. The CDR3 runs 15 residues. V was trimmed by 6 bases and J by 9 bases, leaving 21 bases between them. CDR3 sequence reads: CASRKTPASDAEQFF. The DNA of the CDR3 is TGTGCCAGCAGAAAAACTCCCGCTAGCGATGCTGAGCAGTTCTTC.

This clone was detected a few times. The genes are TRBV5-1 and TRBJ2-1; D might be TRBD1 (6 bases). The V end was cut by 0 bases, the J end by 0 bases, with 7 bases between. Germline V CDR1 and CDR2: SGHRS, YFSETQ. The length of the CDR3 is 15 residues. CDR3 bases: TGCGCCAGCAGCTTGGAAGGGGGCTCCTACAATGAGCAGTTCTTC. Translation: CASSLEGGSYNEQFF.

V usage is TRBV20-1 and J usage is TRBJ1-2; D unresolved. Germline-derived CDR1 and CDR2 are DFQATT and SNEGSKA (reference sequence). The V gene lost 4 bases and the J gene lost 7 bases, with 4 bases spanning the gap. The CDR3 is 9 residues long. The CDR3 here is CSAMAGYTF. CDR3 coding DNA: TGCAGTGCTATGGCTGGCTACACCTTC.

This clone occurred a few times. The V gene is TRBV6-6, the J gene TRBJ1-4, with TRBD1 identical over 10 bases. This CDR3 is 13 amino acids long. V shed 11 bases and J 0 bases; nucleotides not matched to a gene: 0. Germline V lookup: CDR1 MNHNY, CDR2 SVGAGI (reference sequence). CDR3 sequence (DNA): TGTGCCGGACAGGGGGCAACTAATGAAAAACTGTTTTTT. Protein: CAGQGATNEKLFF.

The V call is TRBV18, the J call TRBJ2-3; D may be TRBD1 (5 bases). The CDR3 covers 15 residues. The germline V gene encodes CDR1 KGHSH and CDR2 LQKENI. V shed 3 bases and J shed 3 bases, with 13 bases lying between them. CDR3 sequence: CASSPVGDGTDTQYF. Here the CDR3 DNA reads TGTGCCAGCTCACCCGTAGGGGATGGTACAGATACGCAGTATTTT.

The chain combines TRBV27 with TRBJ2-7; 11 positions agree with TRBD1. J was trimmed by 4 bases and V by 6 bases; bases with no gene match: 11. This CDR3 is 16 amino acids long. From germline, CDR1 is MNHEY and CDR2 SMNVEV (reference sequence). The CDR3 loop reads CASSRPPGQGVYEQYF. CDR3 DNA sequence: TGTGCCAGCAGCCGACCGCCGGGACAGGGGGTTTACGAGCAGTACTTC.

The CDR3 reads CASSFLSAGRETQYF. The CDR3 nucleotides read TGTGCCAGCAGTTTTTTGAGCGCGGGGCGAGAGACCCAGTACTTC. The genes are TRBV28 and TRBJ2-5; maybe TRBD2 (6 bases). Germline V gene lookup returns CDR1 MDHEN and CDR2 SYDVKM. The CDR3 length is 15 residues. V dropped 3 bases and J dropped 4 bases, with 15 bases sitting between them.

The rearrangement uses TRBV19 and TRBJ1-2; possible D gene TRBD1, 6 bases. This CDR3 spans 14 amino acids. V was clipped by 7 bases and J by 0 bases, with 12 bases between them. Germline CDR1 reads LNHDA; CDR2 reads SQIVND (reference sequence). The CDR3 region has the DNA TGTGCCAGTACAACAGGGAATGCTAACTATGGCTACACCTTC. This encodes CASTTGNANYGYTF.

This sequence joins TRBV9 and TRBJ2-7; 11 bases are shared with TRBD2. CDR1 and CDR2 from the germline V gene are SGDLS and YYNGEE. The CDR3 covers 14 residues. The V gene end was trimmed by 3 bases and the J gene end by 5 bases; junction bases not matched to a gene: 4. This CDR3 is CASSAGTSGNEQYF. In DNA form, the CDR3 reads TGTGCCAGCAGCGCCGGGACTAGCGGTAACGAGCAGTACTTC.

The chain has TRBV19 and TRBJ2-7; TRBD1 matches at 7 bases. Looked up from germline, CDR1 is LNHDA and CDR2 is SQIVND (reference sequence). The V gene end was trimmed by 2 bases and the J gene end by 2 bases; junction bases not matched to a gene: 9. The CDR3 runs to 16 residues. This CDR3 reads CASSIRRTGYPYEQYF. CDR3 nucleotides: TGTGCCAGTAGTATACGGAGGACAGGATACCCCTACGAGCAGTACTTC.

The rearrangement uses TRBV27 and TRBJ2-1; D ambiguous. The CDR3 sequence is 13 residues long. Germline CDR1 MNHEY, CDR2 SMNVEV (reference sequence). The V end lost 3 bases, the J end lost 2 bases, and 5 bases lay between the germline ends. Here the CDR3 reads CASSFGAYNEQFF. DNA of the CDR3: TGTGCCAGCAGTTTCGGTGCCTACAATGAGCAGTTCTTC.

V gene TRBV28 combines with J gene TRBJ2-5; TRBD2 matches at 7 bases. The J call is uncertain, as TRBJ2-7 better fits the DNA end. The CDR3 runs 11 residues. The V gene's germline CDR1 is MDHEN and CDR2 SYDVKM. The CDR3 DNA reads as TGTGCCAGCACCCTAGCGGACGAGCAGTACTTC. Its protein is CASTLADEQYF.

V is TRBV2 and J is TRBJ1-5; possible D gene TRBD1, 5 bases. There are 15 residues in the CDR3. The V and J ends lost 4 bases and 4 bases respectively, with 14 bases between them. The germline gives CDR1 SNHLY, CDR2 FYNNEI. The CDR3 region has the DNA TGTGCCAGCAGTGTGTCAGGGTTGAGAAATCAGCCCCAGCATTTT. Its protein product is CASSVSGLRNQPQHF.

This clone was detected only a few times. The rearrangement joins TRBV18 to TRBJ2-1; 8 nucleotides align to TRBD2. This CDR3 spans 15 amino acids. The germline CDR1 and CDR2 sequences are KGHSH and LQKENI. V trimming: 6 bases; J trimming: 12 bases; junction bases outside the gene matches: 16. CDR3 DNA: TGTGCCAGCTCGCCCCCCGGGAGGGGGGACCTGAGGCAGTTCTTC. Protein sequence: CASSPPGRGDLRQFF.

V usage is TRBV19 and J usage is TRBJ1-1; D gene ambiguous. The CDR3 has 13 amino acids. Trimming shortened V by 7 bases and J by 7 bases, and 16 bases separated the two germline ends. CDR1 is LNHDA, CDR2 SQIVND, per germline (reference sequence). DNA for the CDR3: TGTGCCAGTATTTTGCGGGCGGGGAATGAAGCTTTCTTT. Translating it yields CASILRAGNEAFF.